These 8 T cell receptor beta chains originate from one sample sequenced in a study of T cells in Graves' hyperthyroidism and ophthalmopathy. Amplification yielded TCR beta CDR3 regions, with RNA transcripts as the source. During a first-round RT-PCR of the TCR CDR3, the HTBI primer set was used. TCRdb reprocessed the multiplex PCR reads with MiXCR, giving one entry per CDR3 protein. The sample yields about 530,000 distinct CDR3 sequences, over 15% seen once. The sequenced sample was blood. These TCRs come from a woman younger than 35 with Graves' ophthalmopathy.

The gene calls are TRBV7-2 and TRBJ1-6; TRBD1 matches 7 bases. CDR3 size: 16 residues. Germline CDR1 SGHTA, CDR2 FQGNSA. Unmatched junction bases numbered 10, after V lost 5 bases and J lost 6 bases. CDR3 sequence (DNA): TGTGCCAGCAGCCAAAGTGGACAGGTCTTTAATTCACCCCTCCACTTT. Protein sequence: CASSQSGQVFNSPLHF.

This chain connects TRBV20-1 to TRBJ2-2; 11 bases line up with TRBD2. Per the germline V gene, CDR1 is DFQATT and CDR2 is SNEGSKA (reference sequence). This CDR3 has 17 residues. Germline trimming cut 5 bases from V and 3 bases from J; bases unmatched to any gene: 11. The CDR3 protein is CSAFSLTSGRDTGELFF. The DNA of the CDR3 is TGCAGTGCTTTTTCTCTAACTAGCGGGAGAGACACCGGGGAGCTGTTTTTT.

This clonotype was seen repeatedly, ten times or more. The CDR3 DNA reads TGTGCCAGCAGTCGCCAGAGCTCACCTGGGGACAGCTGGCAAGGCTACACCTTC. Its translation: CASSRQSSPGDSWQGYTF. The J gene is TRBJ1-2, the V gene TRBV6-8; 7 bases align to TRBD1. CDR1 is MNHGY and CDR2 is SAAAGT in the germline V gene. Trimming removed 5 bases from V and 8 bases from J; junction bases left unmatched: 23. This CDR3 comprises 18 residues.

CDR3 residues: CASSQLGPNTEAFF. The CDR3 region has the DNA TGTGCCAGCAGCCAACTCGGACCGAACACTGAAGCTTTCTTT. The rearrangement joins TRBV3-1 to TRBJ1-1, with unresolved D. V lost 2 bases and J 1 base, leaving 8 bases between the germline ends. Per germline, CDR1 LGHDT and CDR2 YNNKEL (reference sequence). The CDR3 is 14 residues long. The full variable domain, its missing parts supplied by reference TRBV3-1 and TRBJ1-1, is DTAVSQTPKYLVTQMGNDKSIKCEQNLGHDTMYWYKQDSKKFLKIMFSYNNKELIINETVPNRFSPKSPDKAHLNLHINSLELGDSAVYFCASSQLGPNTEAFFGQGTRLTVV.

This clonotype was picked up many times. The rearrangement uses TRBV6-5 and TRBJ2-1; maybe TRBD1 (5 bases). This CDR3 has 14 amino acids. The V end lost 2 bases, the J end lost 6 bases, and 11 bases lay between the germline ends. Germline loops: CDR1 MNHEY, CDR2 SVGAGI. For the CDR3, the DNA is TGTGCCAGCAGTTACGCGTCCCAGGGCAATGAGCAGTTCTTC. Protein sequence: CASSYASQGNEQFF.

This chain uses TRBV14 with TRBJ2-2; D perhaps matches TRBD1 (6 bases). Germline V CDR1 and CDR2: SGHDN, FVKESK. V was shortened by 8 bases and J by 1 base, with 11 bases between the two germline ends. The CDR3 loop spans 14 amino acids. CDR3 sequence reads: CASGGRENTGELFF. The CDR3 nucleotides are TGTGCCAGCGGGGGCAGGGAGAACACCGGGGAGCTGTTTTTT.

This clonotype was seen repeatedly, ten times or more. The CDR3 loop is CASSLESTSGETQYF. CDR3 nucleotides: TGTGCCAGCAGCTTGGAATCGACTTCGGGAGAGACCCAGTACTTC. The J gene is TRBJ2-5, the V gene TRBV5-4; the D is unclear. Germline values: CDR1 SGHNT, CDR2 YYREEE (reference sequence). The CDR3 is 15 residues long. Trimming took off 0 bases at V and 4 bases at J, with 13 bases between the two ends.

This clonotype came up a few times. The chain uses TRBV19 and TRBJ1-1; no clear D. Germline CDR1 reads LNHDA; CDR2 reads SQIVND (reference sequence). This CDR3 has 14 amino acids. Trimming removed 2 bases at V and 5 bases at J, with 12 bases between. CDR3 sequence (DNA): TGTGCCAGTAGTATACGGGAATTAGGGACTGAAGCTTTCTTT. It is translated as CASSIRELGTEAFF.